This T cell receptor (beta chain) was sequenced for a study of T cell responses to AZD1222 COVID-19 vaccine. Study details: Pooling covered second doses at about 4 or about 12 weeks.

CDR3 length equals 14 residues. Germline loops: CDR1 SGHDT, CDR2 YYEEEE. The V and J ends lost 4 bases and 1 base respectively, with 12 bases between them. The assay was immunoSEQ multiplex PCR, and TCRdb's table has in-frame clones only and misses some. The sample carries 100,000 to 150,000 clones, around 92% recorded once. On this clone itself: Its specificity is unknown.

Study-wide results and limits: Donors were largely white British and mainly female; clonal diversity was possibly underestimated. Per reports, nearly half of all spike-specific TCRs target regions that are unmutated in variants.

The V call is TRBV5-6, the J call TRBJ2-7; D is undetermined. The sequencing used peripheral blood, collected on day 0 of AZD1222 vaccination. The clonotype originates from an adult in good health. Written as DNA, the CDR3 is TGTGCCAGCAGCACGACCCAGGTATCCTACGAGCAGTACTTC. Translating it yields CASSTTQVSYEQYF.